This T cell receptor beta chain was found in a study of shared clonotypes between healthy human individuals. Assay used: immunoSEQ multiplex PCR; TCRdb lists only in-frame clones, some missing. The sample has about 1 million clones, 65% to 80% seen once; the top ten hold approximately 1.3%. V dropped 7 bases and J dropped 9 bases, with 10 bases sitting between them. The length of the CDR3 is 12 residues. Germline CDR1 reads MDHEN; CDR2 reads SYDVKM. Sequenced input: memory CD4+ T cells sorted from blood. Subset defined: CD45RA-negative fraction. The chain uses TRBV28 and TRBJ1-6; D uncertain. This TCR derives from a man aged 18 to 30 in good health. CDR3 nucleotides: TGTGCCAGCACCACAACCGGTTCACCCCTCCACTTT. It is translated as CASTTTGSPLHF.